Each of the 13 T cell receptor beta chains below was sequenced from the same sample in a study of blood T cell repertoires in COVID-19. Profiled with immunoSEQ multiplex PCR; TCRdb holds only in-frame clones, not every one. The sample has roughly 120,000 clones, roughly nine tenths seen once; the top ten hold over 3.5%. Sequencing was done on a sample of peripheral blood. These receptors were taken from a man aged 45-65 years with active COVID-19.

Points on this clone: Other nucleotide sequences from this sample produce the same CDR3. This CDR3 is CASSLGLAGAYNEQFF. CDR3 DNA sequence: TGTGCCAGCAGCTTAGGGCTAGCGGGAGCCTACAATGAGCAGTTCTTC. The V call is TRBV11-2, the J call TRBJ2-1; TRBD2 matches at 10 bases. The trim removed 1 base at V and 2 bases at J, leaving 2 bases unmatched. The CDR3 extends over 16 amino acids. Looked up from germline, CDR1 is SGHAT and CDR2 is FQNNGV.

The genes are TRBV5-6 and TRBJ1-5; D unclear. With 4 bases removed from V and 2 bases from J, the gap between germline ends came to 10 bases. The germline V gene encodes CDR1 SGHDT and CDR2 YYEEEE. The CDR3 spans 14 residues. CDR3 sequence (DNA): TGTGCCAGCAGCCTCCAGATGGGCAATCAGCCCCAGCATTTT. Amino acids: CASSLQMGNQPQHF.

V gene TRBV6-5 combines with J gene TRBJ2-2; 7 bases map to TRBD2. Germline V gives CDR1 MNHEY, CDR2 SVGAGI. V was pared by 8 bases and J by 1 base, with 7 bases of the junction left unmatched. The CDR3 covers 15 residues. DNA for the CDR3: TGTGCCAGCGGGATAGCGGGCCAGAACACCGGGGAGCTGTTTTTT. It yields the protein CASGIAGQNTGELFF.

For this clone: This same CDR3 is encoded by further DNA sequences in the sample. The chain is built from TRBV7-2 and TRBJ1-2; tentatively, D is TRBD1 (6 bases). Germline loops: CDR1 SGHTA, CDR2 FQGNSA. V lost 1 base to trimming and J lost 3 bases, with 9 bases between them. The CDR3 contains 14 residues. The CDR3 DNA sequence: TGTGCCAGCAGCTTAGTAGGGGGGGACTATGGCTACACCTTC. This sequence encodes CASSLVGGDYGYTF.

CDR3 amino acids: CASSHQRLHSKNTEAFF. The CDR3 DNA follows: TGTGCCAGCAGCCACCAAAGGTTGCACAGCAAGAACACTGAAGCTTTCTTT. The rearrangement joins TRBV7-9 to TRBJ1-1; D gene unclear. Trimming removed 5 bases at V and 1 base at J, with 20 bases between. The CDR3 covers 17 residues. Germline CDR1 reads SEHNR; CDR2 reads FQNEAQ (reference sequence).

This clone was recorded only once. The chain employs TRBV5-6 and TRBJ2-1; 9 bases are a match to TRBD2. Germline V lookup: CDR1 SGHDT, CDR2 YYEEEE. J gave up 8 bases and V 2 bases, and 11 bases lay outside the gene matches. The length of the CDR3 is 16 residues. CDR3 in DNA: TGTGCCAGCAGCTTTAGGGGTAGTAGCGGGAGCTATGAGCAGTTCTTC. The encoded protein is CASSFRGSSGSYEQFF.

The J gene is TRBJ2-3, the V gene TRBV3-1 (or the pseudogene TRBV3-2), with D perhaps TRBD2 (7 bases). From germline, CDR1 is LGHDT and CDR2 YNNKEL (reference sequence). Trimming stripped 1 base from V and 2 bases from J, with 13 bases between. The CDR3 loop spans 16 amino acids. CDR3: CASSQAGGGVTDTQYF. The CDR3 nucleotides read TGTGCCAGCAGCCAAGCCGGAGGGGGGGTCACAGATACGCAGTATTTT.

The count of this clone is one. CDR3 DNA: TGTGCCAGCAGTTTACAGAGCGATGAGCAGTTCTTC. Translating it yields CASSLQSDEQFF. This rearrangement joins TRBV12-3 or TRBV12-4 to TRBJ2-1, with D uncertain. The CDR3 has 12 residues. V dropped 2 bases and J dropped 8 bases, with 7 bases sitting between them.

This clone was counted a single time. The chain recombines TRBV2 with TRBJ1-5; D is perhaps TRBD1 (6 bases). Trimming took 7 bases from V and 4 from J, leaving 14 bases between them. The length of the CDR3 is 14 residues. Germline V lookup: CDR1 SNHLY, CDR2 FYNNEI. The CDR3 region is CASTDTGWNQPQHF. The CDR3 region has the DNA TGTGCCAGCACCGACACAGGGTGGAATCAGCCCCAGCATTTT.

The chain is built from TRBV18 and TRBJ1-2; D might be TRBD1 (5 bases). This CDR3 has 16 residues. V gave up 2 bases and J gave up 2 bases, with 15 bases separating them. Germline CDR1 is KGHSH and CDR2 is LQKENI. CDR3 in DNA: TGTGCCAGCTCACCAGGGCAGGGCAACGGGAACTATGGCTACACCTTC. Its translation is CASSPGQGNGNYGYTF.

J is TRBJ1-5 and V is TRBV5-5; TRBD1 aligns across 8 bases. CDR3 size: 15 residues. Germline V gives CDR1 SGHKS, CDR2 YYEKEE (reference sequence). The J segment lost 5 bases and the V segment lost 2 bases, leaving 6 bases of the junction unmatched. The CDR3 DNA sequence: TGTGCCAGCAGCTTAACGGACAGGGTCTATCAGCCCCAGCATTTT. It translates to CASSLTDRVYQPQHF.

This chain links TRBV2 with TRBJ1-5, with no clear D. CDR1 and CDR2 from the germline V gene are SNHLY and FYNNEI. This CDR3 is 14 amino acids long. V shed 6 bases and J shed 3 bases, with 12 bases lying between them. The CDR3 is CASRESVFNQPQHF. As DNA, the CDR3 is TGTGCCAGCAGGGAATCGGTATTCAATCAGCCCCAGCATTTT.

The J gene is TRBJ2-1, the V gene TRBV12-3 or TRBV12-4; D is possibly TRBD2 (6 bases). CDR3 size: 12 residues. Between the trimmed V and J ends, which lost 8 bases and 4 bases, there was a span of 9 bases. CDR3 loop: CASHGGYNEQFF. CDR3 coding DNA: TGTGCCAGCCATGGGGGGTACAATGAGCAGTTCTTC.